The 17 T cell receptor beta chains below all came from one sample that was sequenced in a study of control samples from healthy donors and cancer patients. Assay used: immunoSEQ multiplex PCR; TCRdb lists only in-frame clones, some missing. The sample comprises 120,000 or so clones, around nine tenths of which are singletons, and 8% to 9% rests with the top ten. Material: blood. These receptors came from a man aged 40-49 years in good health.

This CDR3 is CARRAGKGYTF. The CDR3 nucleotides read TGTGCCCGCCGAGCAGGGAAGGGCTACACCTTC. This chain links TRBV30 with TRBJ1-2; D possibly corresponds to TRBD1 (5 bases). Looked up from germline, CDR1 is GTSNPN and CDR2 is SVGIG (reference sequence). Trimming shortened V by 8 bases and J by 8 bases, and 15 bases separated the two germline ends. The CDR3 spans 11 residues.

This clone appeared once. V gene TRBV5-1 combines with J gene TRBJ2-5, with D perhaps TRBD2 (5 bases). This CDR3 is 16 amino acids long. Germline CDR1 SGHRS, CDR2 YFSETQ. Trimming cost V 6 bases and J 5 bases, with 23 bases left between them. The CDR3 sequence is CASKVGARRLRETQYF. Written as DNA, the CDR3 is TGCGCCAGCAAGGTTGGCGCAAGGAGGCTGAGGGAGACCCAGTACTTC.

The J gene is TRBJ1-1, the V gene TRBV18; 7 nucleotides agree with TRBD1. Germline V gene lookup returns CDR1 KGHSH and CDR2 LQKENI. The CDR3 consists of 15 residues. Trimming removed 5 bases from V and 2 bases from J; junction bases left unmatched: 8. The CDR3 DNA reads as TGTGCCAGCTCAAGGGACAGCAGCTTCAACACTGAAGCTTTCTTT. As protein: CASSRDSSFNTEAFF.

CDR3 in DNA: TGTGCCAGCTCACCGCTCGACAGAGGTAACTCCTACGAGCAGTACTTC. Translating it yields CASSPLDRGNSYEQYF. The chain joins TRBV18 to TRBJ2-7; D perhaps matches TRBD1 (5 bases). CDR1 is KGHSH, CDR2 LQKENI, per germline. With 3 bases removed from V and 0 bases from J, the gap between germline ends came to 15 bases. The CDR3 spans 16 residues.

In DNA, the CDR3 is TGCAGCGTTGAAGTTTACGCGGGGGGGCCTCGTGGTTACAATGAGCAGTTCTTC. The encoded protein is CSVEVYAGGPRGYNEQFF. The chain uses TRBV29-1 and TRBJ2-1, with 9 bases that match TRBD2. CDR1 and CDR2 from the germline V gene are SQVTM and ANQGSEA. Trimming took 1 base from V and 4 from J; bases not matched to a gene: 14. The CDR3 contains 18 residues.

The chain carries TRBV5-6 and TRBJ2-3; D possibly uses TRBD1 or TRBD2 (5 bases each). Trimming cost V 1 base and J 1 base, with 13 bases left between them. Germline-derived CDR1 and CDR2 are SGHDT and YYEEEE. The CDR3 consists of 16 residues. The CDR3 loop is CASSLPGTPRTDTQYF. CDR3 DNA sequence: TGTGCCAGCAGCTTGCCCGGGACCCCTCGCACAGATACGCAGTATTTT.

The rearrangement links TRBV30 to TRBJ1-4; D remains ambiguous. The CDR3 extends over 12 amino acids. In germline, CDR1 is GTSNPN, CDR2 SVGIG (reference sequence). V was cut by 0 bases and J by 7 bases, with 6 bases left in between. CDR3 sequence: CAWSVSGEKLFF. The CDR3 DNA reads as TGTGCCTGGAGTGTCTCGGGTGAAAAACTGTTTTTT.

This clone has a single count. This chain joins TRBV7-9 and TRBJ2-7; 7 positions match TRBD2. From germline, CDR1 is SEHNR and CDR2 FQNEAQ (reference sequence). Losses at the gene ends were 1 base for V and 2 bases for J; bases not matched to a gene: 5. There are 15 residues in the CDR3. The CDR3 loop is CASSLGSSGAYEQYF. CDR3 coding DNA: TGTGCCAGCAGCTTAGGTTCCAGCGGGGCCTACGAGCAGTACTTC.

The gene calls are TRBV7-2 and TRBJ1-1; D gene ambiguous. Per the germline V gene, CDR1 is SGHTA and CDR2 is FQGNSA. This CDR3 has 15 amino acids. V lost 4 bases, J lost 2 bases, and 14 bases lay in between. The CDR3 coding sequence is TGTGCCAGCAGCTCTAACCCGGGGTTTAACACTGAAGCTTTCTTT. As protein: CASSSNPGFNTEAFF.

This chain links TRBV18 with TRBJ1-1; no clear D. V lost 3 bases and J lost 0, with 5 bases in between. The V gene's germline CDR1 is KGHSH and CDR2 LQKENI. The CDR3 loop spans 13 amino acids. DNA of the CDR3: TGTGCCAGCTCACCGGCGATGAACACTGAAGCTTTCTTT. Amino acids: CASSPAMNTEAFF.

V is TRBV29-1 and J is TRBJ1-1, with 7 bases fitting TRBD1. From germline, CDR1 is SQVTM and CDR2 ANQGSEA. Germline trimming cut 4 bases from V and 7 bases from J; bases unmatched to any gene: 9. The CDR3 covers 13 residues. CDR3 residues: CSVADRVAYEAFF. The DNA for the CDR3 is TGCAGCGTTGCCGACAGGGTCGCATATGAAGCTTTCTTT.

V is TRBV30 and J is TRBJ2-5; no firm D call. The V end was cut by 1 base, the J end by 5 bases, with 17 bases between. CDR3 length: 15 amino acids. Germline V gives CDR1 GTSNPN, CDR2 SVGIG (reference sequence). The CDR3 coding sequence is TGTGCCTGGAGTGGGACCTTCAGTCTTCGGGAGACCCAGTACTTC. Its translation: CAWSGTFSLRETQYF.

The chain employs TRBV6-5 and TRBJ1-1; possibly TRBD1 for D (5 bases). This CDR3 comprises 15 residues. From germline, CDR1 is MNHEY and CDR2 SVGAGI. The V gene lost 0 bases and the J gene lost 1 base, with 9 bases spanning the gap. The CDR3 coding sequence is TGTGCCAGCAGTTACTCGGGGGTTCGGAACACTGAAGCTTTCTTT. Residues: CASSYSGVRNTEAFF.

The chain is built from TRBV4-2 and TRBJ2-3; D is undetermined. The germline gives CDR1 LGHNA, CDR2 YNFKEQ. The CDR3 contains 16 residues. Trimming cost V 0 bases and J 0 bases, with 10 bases left between them. The CDR3 loop is CASSQDRVESTDTQYF. The CDR3 DNA reads TGTGCCAGCAGCCAAGATCGTGTGGAAAGCACAGATACGCAGTATTTT.

The chain links TRBV7-8 to TRBJ1-4; TRBD1 matches at 7 bases. There are 15 residues in the CDR3. V shed 5 bases, J shed 5 bases, and the junction held 8 bases outside the gene matches. Germline V gene sequence: CDR1 SGHVS, CDR2 FQNEAQ. CDR3 bases: TGTGCCAGCAGCCCCGGGGACAGCTCAAATGAAAAACTGTTTTTT. It translates to CASSPGDSSNEKLFF.

The chain employs TRBV19 and TRBJ2-1; TRBD1 is a possible D gene (6 bases). Germline V gene data show CDR1 as LNHDA and CDR2 as SQIVND (reference sequence). V lost 9 bases and J 4 bases, leaving 22 bases between the germline ends. The CDR3 covers 16 residues. For the CDR3, the DNA is TGTGCCAGCCACCCGCTAGCCGGGACAAGTTACAATGAGCAGTTCTTC. This encodes CASHPLAGTSYNEQFF. Full variable domain (missing parts from reference TRBV19 and TRBJ2-1): DGGITQSPKYLFRKEGQNVTLSCEQNLNHDAMYWYRQDPGQGLRLIYYSQIVNDFQKGDIAEGYSVSREKKESFPLTVTSAQKNPTAFYLCASHPLAGTSYNEQFFGPGTRLTVL.

The J gene is TRBJ1-6, the V gene TRBV5-5; 7 bases agree with TRBD1. This CDR3 has 15 amino acids. Germline V gene lookup returns CDR1 SGHKS and CDR2 YYEKEE (reference sequence). V gave up 1 base and J gave up 7 bases; unmatched junction bases: 5. CDR3 residues: CASSLYPGGNSPLHF. CDR3 sequence (DNA): TGTGCCAGCAGCTTGTATCCAGGGGGGAATTCACCCCTCCACTTT. The variable domain in full, with the rest retrieved from reference TRBV5-5 and TRBJ1-6, is DAGVTQSPTHLIKTRGQQVTLRCSPISGHKSVSWYQQVLGQGPQFIFQYYEKEERGRGNFPDRFSARQFPNYSSELNVNALLLGDSALYLCASSLYPGGNSPLHFGNGTRLTVT.